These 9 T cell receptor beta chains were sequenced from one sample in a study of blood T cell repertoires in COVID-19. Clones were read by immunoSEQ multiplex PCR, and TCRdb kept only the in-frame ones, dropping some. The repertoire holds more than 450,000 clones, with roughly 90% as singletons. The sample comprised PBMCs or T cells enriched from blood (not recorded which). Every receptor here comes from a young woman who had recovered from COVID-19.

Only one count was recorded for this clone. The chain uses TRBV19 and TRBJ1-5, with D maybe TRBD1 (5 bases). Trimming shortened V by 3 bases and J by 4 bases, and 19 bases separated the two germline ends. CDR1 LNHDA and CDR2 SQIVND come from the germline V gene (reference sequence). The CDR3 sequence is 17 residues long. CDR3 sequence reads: CASSILLLTALNQPQHF. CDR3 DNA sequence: TGTGCCAGTAGTATTCTTCTTCTGACAGCGTTAAATCAGCCCCAGCATTTT.

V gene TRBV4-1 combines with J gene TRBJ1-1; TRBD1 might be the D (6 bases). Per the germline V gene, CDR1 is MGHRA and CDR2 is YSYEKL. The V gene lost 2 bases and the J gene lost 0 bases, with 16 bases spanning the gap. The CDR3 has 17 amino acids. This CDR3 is CASSQSWQGNMNTEAFF. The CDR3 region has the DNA TGCGCCAGCAGCCAATCTTGGCAGGGGAACATGAACACTGAAGCTTTCTTT.

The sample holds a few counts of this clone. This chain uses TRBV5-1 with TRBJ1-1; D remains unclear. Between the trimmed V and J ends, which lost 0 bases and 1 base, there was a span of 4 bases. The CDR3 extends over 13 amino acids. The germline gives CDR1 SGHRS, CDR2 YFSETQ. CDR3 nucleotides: TGCGCCAGCAGCTTGGACACGAACACTGAAGCTTTCTTT. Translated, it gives CASSLDTNTEAFF.

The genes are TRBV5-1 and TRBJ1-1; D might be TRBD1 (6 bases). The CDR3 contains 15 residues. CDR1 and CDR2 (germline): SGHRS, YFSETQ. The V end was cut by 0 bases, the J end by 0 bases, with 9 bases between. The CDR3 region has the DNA TGCGCCAGCAGCTTGGTAGGGGGGGTGAACACTGAAGCTTTCTTT. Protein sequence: CASSLVGGVNTEAFF.

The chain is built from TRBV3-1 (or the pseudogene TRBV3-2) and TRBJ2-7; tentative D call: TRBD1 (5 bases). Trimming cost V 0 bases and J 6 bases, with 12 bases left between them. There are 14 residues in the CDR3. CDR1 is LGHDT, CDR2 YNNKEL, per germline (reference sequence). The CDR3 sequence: CASSQDGRQFEQYF. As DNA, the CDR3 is TGTGCCAGCAGCCAAGATGGACGACAGTTCGAGCAGTACTTC.

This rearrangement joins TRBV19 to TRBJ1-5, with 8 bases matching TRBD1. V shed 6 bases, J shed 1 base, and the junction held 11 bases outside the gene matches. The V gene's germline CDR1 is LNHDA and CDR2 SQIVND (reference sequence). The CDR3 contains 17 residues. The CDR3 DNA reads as TGTGCCAGTAGGGCCTACAGGACAGGGTGGAGCAATCAGCCCCAGCATTTT. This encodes CASRAYRTGWSNQPQHF.

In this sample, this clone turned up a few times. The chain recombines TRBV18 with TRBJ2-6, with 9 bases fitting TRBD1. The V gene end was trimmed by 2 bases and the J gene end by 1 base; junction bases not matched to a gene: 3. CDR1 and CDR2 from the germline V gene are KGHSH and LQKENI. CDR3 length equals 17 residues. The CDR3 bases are TGTGCCAGCTCACCAGCACAGGGGGCTTCTGGGGCCAACGTCCTGACTTTC. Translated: CASSPAQGASGANVLTF.

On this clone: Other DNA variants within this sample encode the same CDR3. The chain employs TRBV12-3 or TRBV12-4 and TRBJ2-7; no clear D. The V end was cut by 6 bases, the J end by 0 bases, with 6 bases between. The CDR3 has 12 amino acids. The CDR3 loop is CASSPSSYEQYF. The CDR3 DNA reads TGTGCCAGCAGCCCTAGCTCCTACGAGCAGTACTTC.

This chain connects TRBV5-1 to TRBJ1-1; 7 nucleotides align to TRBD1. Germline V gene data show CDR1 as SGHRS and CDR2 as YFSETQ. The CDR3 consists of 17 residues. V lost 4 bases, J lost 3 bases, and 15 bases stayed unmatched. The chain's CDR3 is CASSPGPTGLLDTEAFF. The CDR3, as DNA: TGCGCCAGCAGCCCCGGGCCGACAGGGCTGCTCGACACTGAAGCTTTCTTT.